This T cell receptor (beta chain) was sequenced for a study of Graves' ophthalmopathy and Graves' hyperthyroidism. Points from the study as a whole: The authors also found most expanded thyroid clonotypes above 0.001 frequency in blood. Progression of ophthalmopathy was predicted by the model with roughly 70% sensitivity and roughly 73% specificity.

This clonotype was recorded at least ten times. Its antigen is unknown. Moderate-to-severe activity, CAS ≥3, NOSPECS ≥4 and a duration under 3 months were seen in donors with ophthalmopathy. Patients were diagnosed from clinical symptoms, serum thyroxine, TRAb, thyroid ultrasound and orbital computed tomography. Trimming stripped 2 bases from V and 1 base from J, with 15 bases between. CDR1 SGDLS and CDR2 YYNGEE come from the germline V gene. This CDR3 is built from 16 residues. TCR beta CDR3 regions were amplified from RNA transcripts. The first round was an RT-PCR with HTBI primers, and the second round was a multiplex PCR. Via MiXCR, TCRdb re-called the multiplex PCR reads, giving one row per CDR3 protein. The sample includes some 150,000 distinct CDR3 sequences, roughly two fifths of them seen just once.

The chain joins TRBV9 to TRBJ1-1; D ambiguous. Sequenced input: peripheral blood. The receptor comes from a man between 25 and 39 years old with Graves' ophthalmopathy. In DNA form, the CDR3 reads TGTGCCAGCAGCGTGCAACTGATTGAGGGGAACACTGAAGCTTTCTTT. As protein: CASSVQLIEGNTEAFF.